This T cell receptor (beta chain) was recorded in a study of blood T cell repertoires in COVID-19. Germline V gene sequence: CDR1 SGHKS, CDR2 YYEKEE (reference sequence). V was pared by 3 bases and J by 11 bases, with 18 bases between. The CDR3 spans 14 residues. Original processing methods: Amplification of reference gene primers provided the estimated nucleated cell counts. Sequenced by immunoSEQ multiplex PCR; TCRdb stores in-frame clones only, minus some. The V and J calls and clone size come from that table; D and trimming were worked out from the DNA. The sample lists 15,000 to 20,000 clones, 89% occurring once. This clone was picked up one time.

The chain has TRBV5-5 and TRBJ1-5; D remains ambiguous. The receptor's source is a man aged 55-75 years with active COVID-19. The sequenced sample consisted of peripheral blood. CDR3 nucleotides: TGTGCCAGCAGCTCGGGAGCCGACTATTCTTCCCAGCATTTT. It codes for CASSSGADYSSQHF.